The clone carrying this TCR beta chain has a handful of counts. Germline V gives CDR1 KGHDR, CDR2 SFDVKD. V was clipped by 5 bases and J by 3 bases, with 7 bases between them. CDR3 size: 13 residues. As handled by the study authors: Using reference gene primer amplification, nucleated cell counts were estimated. Repertoires were generated with immunoSEQ multiplex PCR, while TCRdb's copy carries only in-frame clones and drops some. V, J and clone size were drawn from that table, and D and trimming were deduced from the DNA. The sample includes about 270,000 clones, 86% of them seen just once. This entry belongs to a study of blood T cell repertoires in COVID-19. At the level of the study: Spain, Italy and the United States supplied samples that represented acute and convalescent COVID-19. The analysed material was cDNA or gDNA that came from T cells, B-cell-depleted T cells, or PBMCs.

Source material: peripheral blood. The J gene is TRBJ1-3, the V gene TRBV24-1, with D unclear. The sequence came from a man between 40 and 49 years old with active or convalescent COVID-19. The CDR3 sequence: CATSARDGNTIYF. DNA for the CDR3: TGTGCCACCAGTGCCCGGGATGGAAACACCATATATTTT.